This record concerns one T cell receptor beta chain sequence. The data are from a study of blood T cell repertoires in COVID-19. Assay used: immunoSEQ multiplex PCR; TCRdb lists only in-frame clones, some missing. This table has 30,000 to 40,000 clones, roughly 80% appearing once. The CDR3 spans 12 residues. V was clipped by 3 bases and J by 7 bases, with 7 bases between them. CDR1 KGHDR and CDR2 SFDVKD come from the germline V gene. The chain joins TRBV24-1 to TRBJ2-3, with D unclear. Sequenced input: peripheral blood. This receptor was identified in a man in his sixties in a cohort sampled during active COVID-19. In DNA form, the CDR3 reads TGTGCCACCAGTGATAGCAAGTATACGCAGTATTTT. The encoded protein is CATSDSKYTQYF.